This T cell receptor (beta chain) appears in the sequencing data of a study of OX40 agonist ivuxolimab in advanced cancers. The CDR3 length is 13 residues. Trimming shortened V by 2 bases and J by 3 bases, and 8 bases separated the two germline ends. CDR1 and CDR2 (germline): SGHRS, YFSETQ. Regarding the study as a whole: The authors also found low normalized T-cell clonal expansion in some nonresponders.

Assay: immunoSEQ multiplex PCR; the TCRdb copy retains only in-frame clones and omits some. This sample has 68,000 or so clones, with roughly four fifths found just once. Sampled blood was obtained at baseline, cycle 4 day 1, and cycle 7 day 1. Comment on this clone: The antigen is undetermined.

This receptor was taken from an adult with an advanced solid tumor such as melanoma, head and neck, liver or kidney cancer. The V and J genes are TRBV5-1 and TRBJ1-1, with a possible D match to TRBD1 (5 bases). This sample comprised CD4+ or CD8+ T cells sorted from blood, obtained in a trial of the OX40 agonist ivuxolimab. CDR3 coding DNA: TGCGCCAGCAGCTTTGGGGGGGACACTGAAGCTTTCTTT. Encoded protein: CASSFGGDTEAFF.